This T cell receptor beta chain was retrieved from a study of T-cell reconstitution after alpha-beta-depleted transplantation in children. V lost 3 bases, J lost 5 bases, and 9 bases stayed unmatched. This CDR3 is built from 15 residues. Germline-derived CDR1 and CDR2 are DFQATT and SNEGSKA (reference sequence). Unique molecular identifiers were incorporated when the TCRbeta library was constructed. One entry per CDR3 protein, called by TCRdb with MiXCR from the PCR reads. The table has around 440,000 distinct CDR3 sequences, under 12% seen once. The material was PBMCs, obtained before TCRalphabeta/CD19-depleted stem cell transplant. The receptor was isolated from a child aged 2 to 10 with inherited bone marrow failure, due to receive a stem cell transplant. The J gene is TRBJ2-5, the V gene TRBV20-1; 10 nucleotides match TRBD2. The CDR3 DNA reads as TGCAGTGCTAGGGCTAGCGGGAGAACCGGGGAGACCCAGTACTTC. Encoded protein: CSARASGRTGETQYF.